One sample yielded the 18 T cell receptor beta chains listed below, sequenced in a study of identical twins (dated by TCRdb to the mid-2010s). The library was built by means of 5' RACE. The sequencer was an Illumina HiSeq 2000. TCRdb passed the public sequencing reads through fastp at Q25 and MiXCR, retaining productive beta sequences. CDR3 protein sequences are deduplicated, and each keeps its most common genes and DNA. The sample data list about 660,000 distinct CDR3 sequences, and 8.5% to 9% of these were observed just once. Approximately 0.94% of the sample goes to the ten largest clones. These data were likewise used in another study, on yellow fever vaccine responses in identical twins.

Sequencing used PBMCs. These receptors all come from a young woman in good health.

V and J are TRBV12-3 or TRBV12-4 and TRBJ2-2, with 7 bases fitting TRBD2. The CDR3 covers 18 residues. With 5 bases clipped from V and 2 bases from J, the junction kept 14 bases outside the gene matches. This chain's CDR3 is CASSPSGGRGSNTGELFF. CDR3 nucleotide sequence: TGTGCCAGCAGTCCCTCGGGCGGGAGAGGTTCAAACACCGGGGAGCTGTTTTTT.

CDR3 region: CASSLGGTSGSGNEQFF. DNA for the CDR3: TGTGCCAGCAGCTTAGGAGGGACTAGCGGGAGTGGAAATGAGCAGTTCTTC. The chain employs TRBV7-9 and TRBJ2-1; TRBD2 agrees at 14 bases. The junction had 6 bases not matched to a gene; V was cut back by 1 base and J by 7 bases. Germline assignment: CDR1 SEHNR and CDR2 FQNEAQ (reference sequence). This CDR3 is built from 17 residues.

This clonotype was detected only a few times. The chain recombines TRBV25-1 with TRBJ1-1, with 8 bases matching TRBD1. The J segment lost 6 bases and the V segment lost 3 bases, leaving 3 bases of the junction unmatched. CDR1 is MGHDK and CDR2 is SYGVNS in the germline V gene. The CDR3 is 13 amino acids. CDR3 nucleotides: TGTGCCAGCAGTGACAGGGGGCGTCCTGAAGCTTTCTTT. Its protein product is CASSDRGRPEAFF.

This clonotype occurred a few times. This chain uses TRBV6-1 with TRBJ1-2; TRBD1 might be the D (6 bases). CDR3 length: 12 residues. CDR1 and CDR2 (germline): MNHNS, SASEGT. The V and J ends lost 10 bases and 5 bases respectively, with 14 bases between them. CDR3 in DNA: TGTGCCATCTTTAACAGGGTTTATGGCTACACCTTC. Its protein is CAIFNRVYGYTF.

This clonotype was observed many times. The chain recombines TRBV29-1 with TRBJ2-1; 7 bases match TRBD2. The CDR3 extends over 13 amino acids. With V trimmed by 7 bases and J by 4 bases, 7 bases remained unmatched. Germline assignment: CDR1 SQVTM and CDR2 ANQGSEA. CDR3 DNA: TGCAGCGGTTTAGCGGGTCTATACAATGAGCAGTTCTTC. This translates into CSGLAGLYNEQFF.

This clonotype was observed a few times. The CDR3 nucleotides read TGCGCCAGCAGCCTCCAACTAGCGGTCTCCTACAATGAGCAGTTCTTC. This encodes CASSLQLAVSYNEQFF. V and J are TRBV4-1 and TRBJ2-1; the match to TRBD2 covers 8 bases. The germline CDR1 and CDR2 sequences are MGHRA and YSYEKL. V was pared by 4 bases and J by 0 bases, with 5 bases of the junction left unmatched. The CDR3 totals 16 residues.

A few counts support this clonotype. V is TRBV27 and J is TRBJ2-3; TRBD2 agrees at 9 bases. Germline values: CDR1 MNHEY, CDR2 SMNVEV (reference sequence). The CDR3 is made up of 16 amino acids. The junction had 3 bases not matched to a gene; V was cut back by 1 base and J by 1 base. In nucleotides, the CDR3 is TGTGCCAGCAGTTTATGGGTAGCGGGGGGCACAGATACGCAGTATTTT. Translation gives CASSLWVAGGTDTQYF.

The CDR3 here is CSARVMTEANSPLHF. DNA for the CDR3: TGCAGTGCTAGAGTAATGACGGAGGCTAATTCACCCCTCCACTTT. J is TRBJ1-6 and V is TRBV20-1; D not certain. The germline gives CDR1 DFQATT, CDR2 SNEGSKA (reference sequence). Between the trimmed V and J ends, which lost 1 base and 6 bases, there was a span of 13 bases. This CDR3 contains 15 residues.

This clonotype was seen more than once but under ten times. The chain combines TRBV2 with TRBJ2-7; 7 bases match TRBD1. The ends lost 2 bases at V and 7 bases at J; junction bases unmatched: 11. Germline values: CDR1 SNHLY, CDR2 FYNNEI. This CDR3 spans 15 amino acids. CDR3 amino acids: CASSETLQGTKEQYF. CDR3 nucleotides: TGTGCCAGCAGTGAAACCTTACAGGGGACGAAAGAGCAGTACTTC. Full variable domain (missing parts from reference TRBV2 and TRBJ2-7): EPEVTQTPSHQVTQMGQEVILRCVPISNHLYFYWYRQILGQKVEFLVSFYNNEISEKSEIFDDQFSVERPDGSNFTLKIRSTKLEDSAMYFCASSETLQGTKEQYFGPGTRLTVT.

This chain uses TRBV28 with TRBJ1-4; D not resolved. This CDR3 region has 12 residues. CDR1 and CDR2 from the germline V gene are MDHEN and SYDVKM. Trimming removed 5 bases at V and 13 bases at J, with 14 bases between. The CDR3 nucleotides read TGTGCCAGCAGTATATCGACAAGGTCACTGTTTTTT. Amino acid sequence: CASSISTRSLFF.

This clonotype has more than one count but fewer than ten. CDR3 in amino acids: CAWGALDFQPQHF. The CDR3, as DNA: TGTGCCTGGGGGGCCCTCGACTTTCAGCCCCAGCATTTT. The V call is TRBV30, the J call TRBJ1-5, with D tentatively TRBD1 (5 bases). The germline V and J ends were trimmed by 5 bases and 6 bases, with 14 bases remaining between them. The CDR3 loop spans 13 amino acids. CDR1 is GTSNPN, CDR2 SVGIG, per germline (reference sequence).

This chain links TRBV7-2 with TRBJ2-7; D is undetermined. Trimming shortened V by 3 bases and J by 1 base, and 10 bases separated the two germline ends. This CDR3 has 14 amino acids. In germline, CDR1 is SGHTA, CDR2 FQGNSA. CDR3 nucleotides: TGTGCCAGCAGCTTTACGGACGGGTCCTACGAGCAGTACTTC. This sequence encodes CASSFTDGSYEQYF.

This clonotype was seen many times. This chain joins TRBV7-9 and TRBJ2-7, with 8 bases fitting TRBD1. J gave up 0 bases and V 4 bases, and 8 bases lay outside the gene matches. CDR1 SEHNR and CDR2 FQNEAQ come from the germline V gene (reference sequence). The CDR3 spans 16 residues. CDR3 residues: CASSSIPGTGSYEQYF. The CDR3 nucleotides are TGTGCCAGCAGCTCAATTCCCGGGACAGGCTCCTACGAGCAGTACTTC.

This clonotype was found many times. The rearrangement links TRBV5-8 to TRBJ1-5; perhaps TRBD1 as D (5 bases). Germline V gene sequence: CDR1 SGHTS, CDR2 YDEGEE. V was pared by 2 bases and J by 4 bases, with 13 bases between. The CDR3 covers 15 residues. The CDR3, as DNA: TGTGCCAGCAGCTTTAATGTAGGGGAAAATCAGCCCCAGCATTTT. Encoded protein: CASSFNVGENQPQHF.

The J gene is TRBJ1-4, the V gene TRBV23-1; no clear D. TRBV23-1 is assigned to the ORF class and has an uncertain function. The CDR3 runs to 14 residues. V was shortened by 8 bases and J by 5 bases, with 15 bases between the two germline ends. The CDR3 here is CASCRLGLNEKLFF. CDR3 DNA sequence: TGCGCCAGCTGCCGTCTCGGGTTGAATGAAAAACTGTTTTTT.

In its sample, this clonotype was seen a few times. V usage is TRBV29-1 and J usage is TRBJ1-1; the match to TRBD1 covers 12 bases. The CDR3 has 14 amino acids. Germline CDR1 is SQVTM and CDR2 is ANQGSEA. V dropped 7 bases and J dropped 7; count of bases not matched to a gene: 10. CDR3 bases: TGCAGCGGCCGGGACAGGGGGCTACGAATTGAAGCTTTCTTT. Its translation: CSGRDRGLRIEAFF.

This clonotype was seen a handful of times. The chain is built from TRBV6-2 or TRBV6-3 and TRBJ2-5, with TRBD1 matching 11 bases. The J segment lost 5 bases and the V segment lost 2 bases, leaving 7 bases of the junction unmatched. Germline-derived CDR1 and CDR2 are MNHEY and SVGEGT. The CDR3 has 16 amino acids. In nucleotides, the CDR3 is TGTGCCAGCAGTTACCCGGACAGGGGGCTGAAGGAGACCCAGTACTTC. Amino acid sequence: CASSYPDRGLKETQYF.

At least ten counts were recorded for this clonotype. The V and J genes are TRBV5-1 and TRBJ2-1, with 7 positions matching TRBD1. The V gene's germline CDR1 is SGHRS and CDR2 YFSETQ. The CDR3 totals 15 residues. After removal of 4 bases from V and 0 bases from J, the junction contained 4 bases not matched to a gene. DNA for the CDR3: TGCGCCAGCAGCCCCGGGACAGTCTCCTACAATGAGCAGTTCTTC. It is translated as CASSPGTVSYNEQFF.